This TCR beta chain was captured by sequencing in a study of blood T cells in healthy people across ages (dated by TCRdb to between 2014 and 2017). Describing the broader study: In model experiments, roughly one uniquely barcoded TCR beta cDNA molecule per two T cells was captured by template switching. The donors were split into four age groups: young (average 16 years), middle-aged (about 40), aged (roughly 65) and long-lived (over 80). To track age-related changes in TCR beta repertoire diversity, the study relied on deep sequencing normalized with unique cDNA molecular identifiers. For two donors (one aged 18 to 29 and one aged 80 or older), the study analyzed two additional independent replicas of 1 million unique cDNA reads from the same blood draw. The full study reports these points: Bulk unsorted PBMC profiling prevented conclusive comparison of naive and antigen-experienced compartments. A strong correlation was found between observed TCR beta diversity and the percentage of naive T cells measured by flow cytometry. Compared with the aged group, the long-lived group had more naive CD4+ T cells, fewer expanded clones and increased TCR diversity, suggesting age selection. Because donor CMV infection status was unknown, age-related changes in expanded clonotypes were potentially confounded. As age increased, observed TCR beta diversity per million T cells dropped in a roughly linear way, and a significant reduction was already evident by age about 40. Total diversity estimates from one million sequenced T cells were considered lower bounds and underestimates.

Systemically healthy Caucasian individuals from Russia, 35 to 50 in total and aged roughly 6 to 100 years, were included as donors. Each donor gave ten milliliters of peripheral blood, drawn into EDTA-treated Vacutainer tubes. Ficoll-Paque density-gradient centrifugation was used to isolate PBMCs, with at least 7 million obtained per sample. Trizol reagent was used to extract total RNA from PBMCs, with at least 6 micrograms per sample. For every donor, flow cytometry on a PBMC aliquot measured the percentage of naive CD45RAhigh/CD27high T cells. The library was prepared using 5' RACE. Sequenced using an Illumina HiSeq 2500. A second PCR of about 6 to 11 cycles was performed with a sample-barcoded 5' primer and a J-beta primer mix. A unique molecular identifier was introduced onto each TCR beta cDNA molecule by a template-switch 5' adaptor carrying 12 random nucleotides. Each sample yielded at least 3 million CDR3-containing paired-end reads. First-strand cDNA synthesis was performed from all RNA using the Mint cDNA synthesis kit, with priming by a TRBC-specific oligonucleotide. Following uracil-DNA glycosylase treatment, a first 18-cycle PCR with universal primers M1SS and BC2_uni_R was performed on all cDNA. For the original study's pipeline: For normalization, 1 million high-quality reads were randomly selected from each sample, with every read carrying a distinct molecular identifier. Instead of being binned into consensus sequences, reads that shared molecular identifiers were thrown out. MiTCR, set to a Q25 quality threshold and the strictest error-elimination algorithm, was used for CDR3 identification, clonotype clustering and error correction. A nonparametric unseen species model with Euler transformation was used to estimate lower-bound total TCR beta diversity. The public reads were reprocessed in TCRdb via fastp at Q25 and MiXCR, keeping in-frame beta chains. Here each entry gathers all rows of one CDR3 protein and keeps the most common genes and DNA. TCRdb, not the original authors, processed these V and J calls. This sample comprises hundreds of thousands of distinct CDR3 sequences, 20% to 25% of them detected only once. The ten largest clones take up just under 9.5% of the sample.

The CDR3 holds 15 amino acids from the cysteine to the phenylalanine. Of all the DNA, just the CDR3 is kept, 45 bases in frame from base 1. The germline V gene encodes CDR1 SGHVS and CDR2 FQNEAQ. Trimming costs V 5 bases and J 6 bases, and their ends lie 19 bases apart. The table lists this clonotype with a few counts. Its binding antigen is unknown. No much larger clonotype is one base removed from it; base qualities were not supplied. The data were also submitted as part of a second study, on T cells of mothers and their children. The second paper further reports: The donors were nine systemically healthy Caucasian individuals, made up of three mothers and their six children. cDNA synthesis consumed the entire amount of extracted RNA, loaded at about 1.5 ug RNA in each 15 ul reaction. In the second PCR, the M1S primer introduced both the sample barcodes and 2-4 random nucleotides. Each mother yielded over 9.5 million TCR beta CDR3 reads and each child 2.5 million to 3 million reads. Thymic selection similarly shapes TCR recombination output in related and unrelated pairs, with minor effect from inherited differences. Normalized repertoire overlap was always found to be slightly, but never significantly, higher in related mother-child pairs than in unrelated mother-child pairs. Persistent microchimeric T cell clones were not detected, at a sensitivity of around 99 clones per million clonotypes. In the study, deep NGS was used to compare the TCR beta repertoires of mothers and children, and features distinguishing related mother-child pairs from unrelated individuals were sought. On average, the children were about 10 +/- 4 years old, while the mothers were about 40 +/- 4 years old. After adapter ligation was performed with NEBNext reagents, the libraries were sequenced on an Illumina HiSeq 2000 with 100+100 nt paired-end reads. To prevent cross-contamination, the mother and child libraries were prepared one month apart and sequenced in separate runs. Each donor had between 500,000 and 2,000,000 distinct TCR beta clonotypes identified. Naive TCR beta clonotypes were estimated from low-frequency clonotypes matched to each donor's FACS-determined naive share, without sorting.

Sequencing was performed on blood. The chain links TRBV7-8 with TRBJ1-2; the D segment could be TRBD1, given 5 matching bases. The TCR originated in a boy aged 5-17 years in good health. The DNA sequence is given as TGTGCCAGCAGCCCGCTTGGAGGCAGGGCCCATGGCTACACCTTC. The translation is CASSPLGGRAHGYTF.